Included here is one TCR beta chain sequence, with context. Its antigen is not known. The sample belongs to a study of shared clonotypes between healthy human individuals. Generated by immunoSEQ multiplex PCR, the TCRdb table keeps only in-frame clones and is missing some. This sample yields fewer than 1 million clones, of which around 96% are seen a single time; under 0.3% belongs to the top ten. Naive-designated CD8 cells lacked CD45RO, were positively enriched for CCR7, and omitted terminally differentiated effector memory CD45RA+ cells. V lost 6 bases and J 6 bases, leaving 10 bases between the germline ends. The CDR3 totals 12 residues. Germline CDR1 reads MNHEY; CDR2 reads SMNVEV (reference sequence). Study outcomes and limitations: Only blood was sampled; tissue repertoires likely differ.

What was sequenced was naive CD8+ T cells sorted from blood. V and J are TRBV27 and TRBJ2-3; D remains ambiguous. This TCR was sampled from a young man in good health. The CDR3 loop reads CASRVGWDTQYF. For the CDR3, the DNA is TGTGCCAGCAGAGTTGGATGGGATACGCAGTATTTT.